Reported below is one T cell receptor (beta chain). What it recognizes is unknown. These data come from a study of blood T cells in healthy people across ages. Overall study: About one barcoded TCR beta cDNA was captured per two T cells.

With a J-beta primer mix and a sample-barcoded 5' primer, a second PCR ran roughly 6 to 11 cycles. Through a template-switch adaptor with 12 random nucleotides, each cDNA molecule received a tag. TCRdb reprocessed the 5' RACE reads with MiXCR, giving one entry per CDR3 protein. The sample contains roughly 800,000 distinct CDR3 sequences, roughly 64% of which appear only once. All donors came from Russia, were Caucasian and healthy, and spanned ages about 6 to 90. Study conclusions and caveats: Diversity figures based on one million T cells were deemed too low.

Sequencing input: blood. The clonotype originates from a man aged 25-40 years in good health.

The CDR3 loop is CSGRLAGVYYNEQFF. CDR3 coding DNA: TGCAGTGGACGACTAGCGGGAGTCTACTACAATGAGCAGTTCTTC. The J gene is TRBJ2-1, the V gene TRBV20-1; 12 bases align to TRBD2. Germline V CDR1 and CDR2: DFQATT, SNEGSKA (reference sequence). Trimming at V came to 7 bases and at J to 3 bases, leaving 7 bases not matched to a gene. The CDR3 is made up of 15 amino acids.